This T cell receptor beta chain was sequenced for a study of identical twins. TCRdb called the 5' RACE reads again in MiXCR, with one record for every CDR3 protein. The data contain 1,800,000 or so distinct CDR3 sequences, around 33% of them singletons. This clonotype has at least ten counts. Germline assignment: CDR1 MDHEN and CDR2 SYDVKM. Trimming cost V 5 bases and J 5 bases, with 10 bases left between them. The CDR3 length is 12 residues. The TCR originated in a newborn girl in good health. The chain links TRBV28 to TRBJ2-7; D might be TRBD1 (5 bases). Specimen: cord blood. CDR3 nucleotide sequence: TGTGCCAGCAGTACATTCAGGGACGAGCAGTACTTC. It is translated as CASSTFRDEQYF.